This TCR beta chain was captured by sequencing in a study of regulatory T cells in long-lasting Graves disease. Findings of the study overall: Among samples with persistent disease, TRBV28, TRBJ1-2 and TRBJ2-5 were favored.

With 12 bases clipped from V and 4 bases from J, the junction kept 7 bases outside the gene matches. The CDR3 length is 13 residues. Germline assignment: CDR1 KGHDR and CDR2 SFDVKD. This clonotype was detected many times. Its target is not known. Building the TCR beta libraries relied on iRepertoire HTBI primers, and CDR3 regions underwent Arm-PCR. TCRdb redid the calling of the multiplex PCR reads with MiXCR, one entry per CDR3 protein. The table records approximately 230,000 distinct CDR3 sequences, about 17% of them present only once. Time point reported: newly diagnosed GD, antithyroid drugs for less than 3 months. There was RNA extracted from PBMCs, and the TCR library was made from it. Graves' disease diagnosis relied on American Thyroid Association guidelines. Patients of an endocrinology department in Xi'an, China, were included.

The sequencing here drew on peripheral blood mononuclear cells (PBMCs), taken at new diagnosis, from a patient treated with antithyroid drugs. The receptor's source is a female donor with Graves disease. The V gene is TRBV24-1, the J gene TRBJ2-3; 9 nucleotides match TRBD2. The chain's CDR3 is CARGRGSPDTQYF. CDR3 bases: TGTGCCCGCGGGAGGGGGTCTCCAGATACGCAGTATTTT.